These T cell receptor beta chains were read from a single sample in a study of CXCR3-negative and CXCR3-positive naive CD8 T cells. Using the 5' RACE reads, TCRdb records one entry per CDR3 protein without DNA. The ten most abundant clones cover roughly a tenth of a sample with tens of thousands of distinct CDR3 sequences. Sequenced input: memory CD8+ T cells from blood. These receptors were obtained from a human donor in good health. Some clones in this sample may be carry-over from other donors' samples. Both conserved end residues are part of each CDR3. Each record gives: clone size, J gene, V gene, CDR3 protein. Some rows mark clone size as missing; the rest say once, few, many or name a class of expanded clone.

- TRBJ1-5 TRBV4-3 CASSQGRGFESQPQHF
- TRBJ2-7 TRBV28 CASSSGRGGSSYEQYF
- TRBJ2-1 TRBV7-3 CASSLGQGIYNEQFF
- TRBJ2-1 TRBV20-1 CSAPGALSSYNEQFF
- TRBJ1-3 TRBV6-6 CASSYGSGNTIYF
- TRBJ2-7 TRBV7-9 CASSPDVPGEQYF
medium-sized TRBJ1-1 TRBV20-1 CSARASRVTEAFF
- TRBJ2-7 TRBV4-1 CASSQDIGVWEQYF
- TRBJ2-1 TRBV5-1 CASTGLADNEQFF
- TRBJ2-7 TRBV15 CATSRLFRVSYEQYF
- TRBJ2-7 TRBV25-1 CASSEWGGGYEQYF
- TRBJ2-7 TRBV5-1 CASSPLGSEQYF
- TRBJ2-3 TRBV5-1 CASSLYRERTDTQYF
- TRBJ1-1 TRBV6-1 CASSELGGGTEAFF
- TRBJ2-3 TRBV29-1 CTFIPGLTTDTQYF
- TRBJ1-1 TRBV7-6 CASSLDWGTYLTEAFF
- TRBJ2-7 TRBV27 CASSLGGVGYEQYF
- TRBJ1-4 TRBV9 CASSPAGATNEKLFF
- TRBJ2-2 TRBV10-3 CAISERAITEEELFF
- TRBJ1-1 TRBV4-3 CASSHGTGRNTEAFF
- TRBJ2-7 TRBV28 CASTLGTDGAYEQYF
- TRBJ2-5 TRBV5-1 CASSLDPSGGPQETQYF
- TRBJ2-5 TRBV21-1 CASRPWGQETQYF
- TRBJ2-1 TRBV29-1 CSADSNFNEQFF
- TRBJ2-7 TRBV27 CASSLGDTQSEQYF
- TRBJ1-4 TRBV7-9 CASSRPFEEGEKLFF
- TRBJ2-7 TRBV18 CASSPTSYEQYF
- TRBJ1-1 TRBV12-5 CASGGYRGRWDTEAFF
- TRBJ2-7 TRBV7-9 CASSSGVLSYEQYF
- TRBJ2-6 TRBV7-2 CASSLAAGTGANVLTF
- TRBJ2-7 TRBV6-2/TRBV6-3 CASSPLAGGPYEQYF
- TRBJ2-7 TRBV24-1 CATPPTGQGYEQYF
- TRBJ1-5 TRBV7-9 CASSSPMSNQPQHF
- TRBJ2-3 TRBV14 CASSHGTAGWDTQYF
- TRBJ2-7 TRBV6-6 CASQEGVHYEQYF
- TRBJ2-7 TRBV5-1 CASSPGLAGTEQYF
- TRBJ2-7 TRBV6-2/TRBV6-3 CASSAREDSYEQYF
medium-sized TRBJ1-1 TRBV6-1 CASTKGTEAFF
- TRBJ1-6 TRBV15 CATSEWDGDSPLHF
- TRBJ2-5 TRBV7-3 CASSPQGNQETQYF
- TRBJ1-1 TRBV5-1 CASSLEVGRDTEAFF
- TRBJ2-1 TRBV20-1 CSARKQGSWGHEQFF